This T cell receptor (beta chain) was recorded in a study of OX40 agonist ivuxolimab in advanced cancers. Regarding the complete study: Ivuxolimab was a fully human IgG2 agonistic monoclonal antibody targeting the costimulatory receptor OX40 (CD134). Of the roughly 50 dose-escalation patients, hepatocellular carcinoma was present in approximately 20, melanoma in about 15, renal cell carcinoma in 9 and head and neck cancer in 9. A male proportion of roughly 80% and a mean age of approximately 61 years, ranging from roughly 23 to 79, were recorded for the dose-escalation cohort. The purpose of peripheral TCRbeta sequencing was to test whether ivuxolimab changed TCR sequence diversity and led to clonal T-cell expansion. The paper covers the monotherapy dose-escalation part of the phase I ivuxolimab trial, which included N ≈ 50 patients. Intravenous ivuxolimab was administered to patients every 2 weeks at six dose levels: 0.01, 0.1, 0.3, 1.5, 3 and 10 mg/kg. Three dose-escalation patients achieved partial responses, one with hepatocellular carcinoma and two with cutaneous melanoma. Patients were allowed to have had prior anti-PD-1, anti-PD-L1 or anti-CTLA-4 therapy, and approximately 40% of the dose-escalation patients had been treated with checkpoint inhibitors. The research as a whole found: Low levels of normalized T-cell clonal expansion were also seen in some nonresponding patients. The antigen specificity of the peripheral T cells that underwent clonal expansion was not determined. At doses of 0.1 to 3.0 mg/kg, clonal expansion of both CD4+ and CD8+ blood T cells was observed from baseline to week 6. Partial responders in the 0.1-3.0 mg/kg groups had among the lowest normalized peripheral clonal expansion, especially among CD8+ T cells. After ivuxolimab, CD8+ T cells had more expanded clones than CD4+ T cells on average.

For sequencing of the TCRbeta CDR3 region, genomic DNA was extracted from the sorted cells. TCRbeta CDR3 regions were sequenced using the immunoSEQ Assay. Sourced from immuneACCESS, this table was stored by TCRdb with only in-frame sequences that have V and J called. A share of the clones is absent; for the studies checked, an unresolved V gene accounts for under half, and the remainder has no known explanation. In this sample the table shows about 68,000 clones, 91% of which occur a single time. Roughly 1% of the sample lies in the top ten. The trial excluded patients who had a history of autoimmune disease or were on systemic immunosuppression. Peripheral blood for TCR sequencing was drawn from every dose cohort at baseline, at cycle 4 day 1 and at cycle 7 day 1. Samples came from an open-label, multicenter, first-in-human phase I dose-escalation trial of ivuxolimab. The trial enrolled adults with locally advanced or metastatic head and neck squamous cell, hepatocellular, melanoma or renal cell carcinoma. Before TCR sequencing, CD4+ and CD8+ T cells were separately sorted from peripheral blood.

This clone was seen only once. Its binding antigen is unknown. No base quality information exists; no much larger clone differs at one position. The CDR3, cysteine through phenylalanine, is 15 amino acids long. Solely the CDR3 DNA is kept, with 45 bases framed from the first base. The germline V gene gives CDR1 as MNHNS and CDR2 as SASEGT. Trimming at the junction amounts to 8 bases on V and 6 bases on J, and the germline ends lie 21 bases apart. The chain is assembled from TRBV6-1 and TRBJ2-3, and possibly TRBD2, on 6 matching bases. The clonotype was recovered from an adult with an advanced solid tumor such as melanoma, head and neck, liver or kidney cancer. This specimen was CD4+ or CD8+ T cells sorted from blood, taken in a trial of the OX40 agonist ivuxolimab. The CDR3 reads CASPTLMGGLDTQYF. The nucleotide sequence reads TGTGCCAGCCCCACGCTAATGGGAGGCCTGGATACGCAGTATTTT.